This TCR beta chain was recorded in a study of blood T cell repertoires in COVID-19. Using immunoSEQ multiplex PCR, the repertoire was profiled, and TCRdb retains in-frame clones only, with some absent. The sample records some 270,000 clones, around 88% being singletons. In germline, CDR1 is KGHDR, CDR2 SFDVKD. V trimming: 9 bases; J trimming: 8 bases; junction bases outside the gene matches: 9. The CDR3 sequence is 14 residues long. Input material: peripheral blood. The receptor comes from a man aged 25 to 40 with acute or convalescent COVID-19. This rearrangement joins TRBV24-1 to TRBJ2-1; TRBD2 aligns across 10 bases. Here the CDR3 DNA reads TGTGCCACCCGACCTAGCGGGAGTTCGGATGAGCAGTTCTTC. Protein: CATRPSGSSDEQFF.